The entry that follows covers one TCR beta chain sequence. Antigen: not known. About 91,000 TCR templates were measured in each sample. Assay: immunoSEQ multiplex PCR; the TCRdb copy retains only in-frame clones and omits some. The table records about 120,000 clones, around 94% of them present only once. This sample was included in a study of siplizumab effects on memory and regulatory T cells. Whole-study results and caveats: Sequences that were alloreactive and traceable to unstimulated CD4+ memory cells were significantly reduced by siplizumab. Naive T cells looked more diverse than memory cells, and they looked like major contributors to the alloresponse. No more than a minor fraction of alloreactive clones could be traced back to unstimulated subsets.

The CDR3 has 16 residues. Germline-derived CDR1 and CDR2 are SGDLS and YYNGEE. V shed 0 bases and J 2 bases; nucleotides not matched to a gene: 6. Specimen: non-Treg CD4+ T cells sorted from blood. The chain carries TRBV9 and TRBJ2-3; TRBD2 matches at 7 bases. The receptor was derived from a human donor in good health. Here the CDR3 DNA reads TGTGCCAGCAGCGTAGCTCGGCGGGGGATCACAGATACGCAGTATTTT. This sequence encodes CASSVARRGITDTQYF.